Shown below are 21 T cell receptor beta chains from a single sample sequenced in a study of patients and donors after allogeneic stem cell transplantation. TCRdb re-derived calls from the RT-PCR reads in MiXCR, one entry per CDR3 protein. Seen here are some 1,600 distinct CDR3 sequences, more than 3% observed once, and the top ten hold 9.5% to 15%. Sequenced input: blood, either unsorted or a sorted T cell fraction (not recorded which). Receptors were obtained from a human donor who was either an allogeneic HSCT recipient or a stem cell or donor lymphocyte infusion donor (not recorded which). It is not recorded whose cells these are; they may come from a transplant donor.

This clonotype is termed large. The chain recombines TRBV11-3 with TRBJ2-1, with 10 bases fitting TRBD2. CDR1 SGHNT and CDR2 YENEEA come from the germline V gene. The CDR3 loop spans 17 amino acids. J was trimmed by 5 bases and V by 4 bases; bases with no gene match: 11. The CDR3 nucleotides are TGTGCCAGCAGCTCGTCTCGACTAGCGGGCCCTAACAATGAGCAGTTCTTC. Amino acid sequence: CASSSSRLAGPNNEQFF. The full variable domain, its missing parts supplied by reference TRBV11-3 and TRBJ2-1, is EAGVVQSPRYKIIEKKQPVAFWCNPISGHNTLYWYLQNLGQGPELLIRYENEEAVDDSQLPKDRFSAERLKGVDSTLKIQPAELGDSAVYLCASSSSRLAGPNNEQFFGPGTRLTVL.

This chain joins TRBV30 and TRBJ2-7; TRBD2 is a possible D gene (6 bases). This CDR3 is built from 15 residues. From germline, CDR1 is GTSNPN and CDR2 SVGIG (reference sequence). Between the trimmed V and J ends, which lost 2 bases and 0 bases, there was a span of 14 bases. The CDR3 protein is CAWSSPGLRSYEQYF. The DNA for the CDR3 is TGTGCCTGGAGTTCACCGGGACTTCGCTCCTACGAGCAGTACTTC.

This clonotype counts as medium-sized. The rearrangement uses TRBV7-8 and TRBJ1-2; D unclear. The CDR3 runs 13 residues. Trimming stripped 5 bases from V and 7 bases from J, with 14 bases between. Germline V gene data show CDR1 as SGHVS and CDR2 as FQNEAQ. The DNA for the CDR3 is TGTGCCAGCAGCGTCCGAGGGCCCAGTGGCTACACCTTC. Its translation is CASSVRGPSGYTF.

This clonotype was recorded a few times. The chain couples TRBV4-2 to TRBJ1-2; D not certain. CDR1 LGHNA and CDR2 YNFKEQ come from the germline V gene. The germline V and J ends were trimmed by 0 bases and 8 bases, with 7 bases remaining between them. This CDR3 has 12 residues. CDR3 in amino acids: CASSQELGGYTF. In DNA, the CDR3 is TGTGCCAGCAGCCAAGAACTAGGCGGCTACACCTTC.

This clonotype ranks as large. The V gene is TRBV20-1, the J gene TRBJ1-2; a possible D gene is TRBD1 (5 bases). CDR3 length equals 14 residues. Germline V gene lookup returns CDR1 DFQATT and CDR2 SNEGSKA (reference sequence). V lost 2 bases and J lost 0, with 10 bases in between. This CDR3 is CSARSADTNYGYTF. The CDR3 DNA follows: TGCAGTGCTAGAAGCGCGGACACTAACTATGGCTACACCTTC.

By sample fraction, this clonotype is large (0.1 to 1%). The genes are TRBV7-2 and TRBJ1-3; the D is unclear. The CDR3 sequence is 16 residues long. CDR1 is SGHTA and CDR2 is FQGNSA in the germline V gene. The V end was cut by 3 bases, the J end by 0 bases, with 12 bases between. CDR3 loop: CASSFTTGSSGNTIYF. CDR3 in DNA: TGTGCCAGCAGCTTCACAACCGGCAGCTCTGGAAACACCATATATTTT.

A few counts support this clonotype. The J gene is TRBJ2-5, the V gene TRBV7-2; D ambiguous. Germline CDR1 is SGHTA and CDR2 is FQGNSA. CDR3 length: 13 amino acids. Deletions cut 2 bases from V and 4 bases from J, with 8 bases between. CDR3 in DNA: TGTGCCAGCAGCTTACTAGGGTTAGAGACCCAGTACTTC. It specifies CASSLLGLETQYF.

This clonotype is medium-sized (0.01 to 0.1%) in the sample. The rearrangement joins TRBV6-1 to TRBJ1-2, with TRBD1 as a possible D gene (6 bases). Germline values: CDR1 MNHNS, CDR2 SASEGT. Trimming removed 6 bases at V and 2 bases at J, with 10 bases between. CDR3 size: 13 residues. CDR3 DNA sequence: TGTGCCAGCAGACTAGACAGGAACTATGGCTACACCTTC. The encoded protein is CASRLDRNYGYTF.

This clonotype has only a few counts. The genes are TRBV5-1 and TRBJ1-4, with D hard to call. Trimming took off 3 bases at V and 6 bases at J, with 15 bases between the two ends. The germline gives CDR1 SGHRS, CDR2 YFSETQ. This CDR3 has 15 residues. This CDR3 is CASSSGRAGDEKLFF. The CDR3 region has the DNA TGCGCCAGCAGCTCCGGTCGGGCAGGCGATGAAAAACTGTTTTTT.

The chain carries TRBV7-2 and TRBJ2-3; no clear D gene. Germline V CDR1 and CDR2: SGHTA, FQGNSA. The germline V and J ends were trimmed by 6 bases and 6 bases, with 7 bases remaining between them. The CDR3 covers 11 residues. CDR3 residues: CASRYGDTQYF. CDR3 DNA sequence: TGTGCCAGCAGGTATGGGGATACGCAGTATTTT.

This clonotype qualifies as large (0.1 to 1%). This chain links TRBV7-6 with TRBJ2-7, with D perhaps TRBD1 (6 bases). V lost 4 bases to trimming and J lost 4 bases, with 11 bases between them. The CDR3 has 13 residues. Germline V gene sequence: CDR1 SGHVS, CDR2 FNYEAQ. For the CDR3, the DNA is TGTGCCAGCAGCTGGGGGCGATCTTACGAGCAGTACTTC. Its translation is CASSWGRSYEQYF.

The rearrangement joins TRBV5-1 to TRBJ2-5; D uncertain. The CDR3 is 13 amino acids. Germline loops: CDR1 SGHRS, CDR2 YFSETQ. V lost 5 bases, J lost 1 base, and 9 bases lay in between. For the CDR3, the DNA is TGCGCCAGCAGTAATAGTCCCCAAGAGACCCAGTACTTC. Residues: CASSNSPQETQYF. Supplemented by reference TRBV5-1 and TRBJ2-5, the full variable domain reads KAGVTQTPRYLIKTRGQQVTLSCSPISGHRSVSWYQQTPGQGLQFLFEYFSETQRNKGNFPGRFSGRQFSNSRSEMNVSTLELGDSALYLCASSNSPQETQYFGPGTRLLVL.

This clonotype is medium-sized in the sample. The chain combines TRBV5-4 with TRBJ2-7; D uncertain. Trimming took 0 bases from V and 5 from J, leaving 9 bases between them. Germline lookup yields CDR1 SGHNT and CDR2 YYREEE (reference sequence). The CDR3 extends over 13 amino acids. The CDR3 here is CASSLGGINEQYF. The CDR3 nucleotides read TGTGCCAGCAGCTTGGGGGGTATAAACGAGCAGTACTTC.

This clonotype is deemed medium-sized. V and J are TRBV4-1 and TRBJ1-3; 7 bases match TRBD1. Germline V lookup: CDR1 MGHRA, CDR2 YSYEKL. The CDR3 is 16 residues long. The J segment lost 3 bases and the V segment lost 0 bases, leaving 5 bases of the junction unmatched. The CDR3 is CASSQDSDRVGNTIYF. For the CDR3, the DNA is TGCGCCAGCAGCCAAGATTCCGACAGGGTTGGAAACACCATATATTTT.

This clonotype ranks as large. The gene calls are TRBV2 and TRBJ2-2, with TRBD1 identical over 7 bases. Trimming removed 6 bases from V and 0 bases from J; junction bases left unmatched: 4. In germline, CDR1 is SNHLY, CDR2 FYNNEI. The CDR3 runs 15 residues. CDR3 amino acids: CASRAGTANTGELFF. CDR3 in DNA: TGTGCCAGCAGAGCCGGGACAGCGAACACCGGGGAGCTGTTTTTT.

The table lists this clonotype with a few counts. The chain has TRBV29-1 and TRBJ2-5; no firm D call. V dropped 5 bases and J dropped 5 bases, with 9 bases sitting between them. CDR1 and CDR2 from the germline V gene are SQVTM and ANQGSEA. This CDR3 has 11 amino acids. Written as DNA, the CDR3 is TGCAGCGTTTCGCACGGGGAGACCCAGTACTTC. It specifies CSVSHGETQYF.

V usage is TRBV7-2 and J usage is TRBJ1-2, with D perhaps TRBD1 (5 bases). Germline CDR1 is SGHTA and CDR2 is FQGNSA. The CDR3 contains 17 residues. Trimming shortened V by 5 bases and J by 7 bases, and 26 bases separated the two germline ends. The CDR3 coding sequence is TGTGCCAGCAGCCTAAAGTCGGGGCAGGGTGGCTTTGGTGGCTACACCTTC. Its protein is CASSLKSGQGGFGGYTF.

Judged by abundance, this clonotype is medium-sized. This chain joins TRBV11-1 and TRBJ1-3; TRBD1 aligns across 7 bases. The J segment lost 0 bases and the V segment lost 0 bases, leaving 5 bases of the junction unmatched. CDR3 size: 17 residues. Germline CDR1 and CDR2: SGHAT and FQDESV (reference sequence). As DNA, the CDR3 is TGTGCCAGCAGCTTAGCCGGGACAGACCACTCTGGAAACACCATATATTTT. It encodes CASSLAGTDHSGNTIYF.

By share of the sample, this clonotype is large. This sequence joins TRBV12-3 or TRBV12-4 and TRBJ1-2; the D is unclear. The CDR3 is 14 residues long. Trimming left V 5 bases short and J 4 bases short, with 14 bases between. The DNA of the CDR3 is TGTGCCAGCAGTCCCGGGTACGTGGGCTATGGCTACACCTTC. It specifies CASSPGYVGYGYTF.

In this sample, this clonotype is medium-sized. This chain links TRBV3-1 with TRBJ2-5; D possibly corresponds to TRBD2 (5 bases). This CDR3 comprises 14 residues. V gave up 9 bases and J gave up 2 bases, with 16 bases separating them. Germline lookup yields CDR1 LGHDT and CDR2 YNNKEL (reference sequence). CDR3 protein: CASLSGRLQETQYF. The CDR3 coding sequence is TGTGCCAGTTTAAGCGGACGACTTCAAGAGACCCAGTACTTC.

This clonotype showed up just a few times. V is TRBV7-2 and J is TRBJ2-3; TRBD2 is a possible D gene (6 bases). Looked up from germline, CDR1 is SGHTA and CDR2 is FQGNSA. Trimming shortened V by 6 bases and J by 1 base, and 11 bases separated the two germline ends. The CDR3 spans 14 residues. The CDR3 region has the DNA TGTGCCAGCAGATCTTCTAGCGGCACAGATACGCAGTATTTT. This translates into CASRSSSGTDTQYF. The full variable domain, with the rest looked up from reference TRBV7-2 and TRBJ2-3, is GAGVSQSPSNKVTEKGKDVELRCDPISGHTALYWYRQSLGQGLEFLIYFQGNSAPDKSGLPSDRFSAERTGGSVSTLTIQRTQQEDSAVYLCASRSSSGTDTQYFGPGTRLTVL.